This T cell receptor beta chain was retrieved from a study of PD-1 blockade in classical Hodgkin lymphoma. Findings and caveats of the study: TCR diversity rose significantly by C4D1 in CD4+ but not CD8+ cells. Lower baseline TCR diversity marked trial partial responders and progressors. Among the patients, those starting nivolumab under 1 year after ASCT were excluded.

Time point noted: cycle 4 day 1 (C4D1), after 6 weeks of nivolumab. Patients all relapsed after autologous stem cell transplantation, and there was variation in brentuximab vedotin exposure. Thawed PBMCs underwent magnetic negative selection to yield purified CD4+ T cells. Best responses included complete response and partial response; otherwise, the best response was progressive disease. TCRdb's table, derived via immunoSEQ multiplex PCR, lists solely in-frame clones and lacks some. Here the sample spans 15,000 to 20,000 clones, approximately 70% being singletons. Looked up from germline, CDR1 is SEHNR and CDR2 is FQNEAQ (reference sequence). This CDR3 spans 11 amino acids. Trimming took off 3 bases at V and 7 bases at J, with 6 bases between the two ends. Turning to this clone: The antigen is undetermined.

The TCR comes from a human donor with classical Hodgkin lymphoma. Sequences were derived from CD4+ T cells from blood, sampled before the fourth cycle of nivolumab. The rearrangement joins TRBV7-9 to TRBJ1-1; D gene uncertain. The CDR3 loop is CASSFSGEAFF. The CDR3 coding sequence is TGTGCCAGCAGCTTTTCAGGTGAAGCTTTCTTT. The full variable domain, rest sourced from reference TRBV7-9 and TRBJ1-1, is DTGVSQNPRHKITKRGQNVTFRCDPISEHNRLYWYRQTLGQGPEFLTYFQNEAQLEKSRLLSDRFSAERPKGSFSTLEIQRTEQGDSAMYLCASSFSGEAFFGQGTRLTVV.